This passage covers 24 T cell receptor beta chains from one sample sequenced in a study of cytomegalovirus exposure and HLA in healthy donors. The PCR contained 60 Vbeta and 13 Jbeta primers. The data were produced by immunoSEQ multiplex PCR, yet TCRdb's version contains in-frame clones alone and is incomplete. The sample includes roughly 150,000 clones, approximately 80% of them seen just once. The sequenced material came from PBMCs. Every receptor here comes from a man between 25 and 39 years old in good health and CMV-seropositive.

The CDR3 here is CASSMYRGASDTQYF. As DNA, the CDR3 is TGTGCCAGCAGCATGTATCGTGGGGCATCAGATACGCAGTATTTT. The chain is built from TRBV7-9 and TRBJ2-3, with D possibly matching TRBD1 (5 bases). Trimming stripped 5 bases from V and 4 bases from J, with 16 bases between. The CDR3 sequence is 15 residues long. Germline values: CDR1 SEHNR, CDR2 FQNEAQ (reference sequence).

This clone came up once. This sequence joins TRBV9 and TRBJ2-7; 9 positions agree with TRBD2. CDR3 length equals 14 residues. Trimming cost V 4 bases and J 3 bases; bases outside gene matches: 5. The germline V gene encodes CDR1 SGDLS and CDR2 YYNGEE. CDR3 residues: CASSLRLADYEQYF. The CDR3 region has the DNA TGTGCCAGCAGCTTAAGACTAGCGGACTACGAGCAGTACTTC. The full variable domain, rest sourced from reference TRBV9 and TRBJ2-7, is DSGVTQTPKHLITATGQRVTLRCSPRSGDLSVYWYQQSLDQGLQFLIQYYNGEERAKGNILERFSAQQFPDLHSELNLSSLELGDSALYFCASSLRLADYEQYFGPGTRLTVT.

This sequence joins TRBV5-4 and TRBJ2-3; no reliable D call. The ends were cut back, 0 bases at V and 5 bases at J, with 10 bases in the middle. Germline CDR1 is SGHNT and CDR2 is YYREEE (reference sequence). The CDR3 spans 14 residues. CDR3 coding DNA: TGTGCCAGCAGCTTGGAGATATACAAAGATACGCAGTATTTT. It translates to CASSLEIYKDTQYF.

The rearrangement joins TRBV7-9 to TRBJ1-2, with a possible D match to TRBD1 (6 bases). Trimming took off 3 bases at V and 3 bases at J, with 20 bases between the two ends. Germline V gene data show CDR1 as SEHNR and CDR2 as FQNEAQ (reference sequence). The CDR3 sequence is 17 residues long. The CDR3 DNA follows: TGTGCCAGCAGCTTCTCAGGGGCCACCTCACTTTACTATGGCTACACCTTC. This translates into CASSFSGATSLYYGYTF.

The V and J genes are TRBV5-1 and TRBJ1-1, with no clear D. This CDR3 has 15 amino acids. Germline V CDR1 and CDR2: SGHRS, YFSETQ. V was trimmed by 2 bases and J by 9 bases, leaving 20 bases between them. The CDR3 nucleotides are TGCGCCAGCAGCTTCGGGAAGGCTAACGACGGGAAAGCTTTCTTT. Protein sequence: CASSFGKANDGKAFF.

CDR3 in DNA: TGTGCCAGCAGTTCATTTCCAGGTGGAAACTATGGCTACACCTTC. Protein sequence: CASSSFPGGNYGYTF. The V and J genes are TRBV28 and TRBJ1-2; D is ambiguous. Germline lookup yields CDR1 MDHEN and CDR2 SYDVKM. The CDR3 covers 15 residues. V dropped 4 bases and J dropped 2 bases, with 14 bases sitting between them.

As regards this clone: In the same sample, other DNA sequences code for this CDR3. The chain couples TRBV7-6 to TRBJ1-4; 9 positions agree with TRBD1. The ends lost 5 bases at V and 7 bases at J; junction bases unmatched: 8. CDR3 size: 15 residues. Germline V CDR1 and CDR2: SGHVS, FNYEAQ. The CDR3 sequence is CASSATGGESEKLFF. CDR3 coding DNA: TGTGCCAGCAGCGCCACAGGGGGCGAAAGTGAAAAACTGTTTTTT. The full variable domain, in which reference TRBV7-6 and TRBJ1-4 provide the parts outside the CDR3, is GAGVSQSPRYKVTKRGQDVALRCDPISGHVSLYWYRQALGQGPEFLTYFNYEAQQDKSGLPNDRFSAERPEGSISTLTIQRTEQRDSAMYRCASSATGGESEKLFFGSGTQLSVL.

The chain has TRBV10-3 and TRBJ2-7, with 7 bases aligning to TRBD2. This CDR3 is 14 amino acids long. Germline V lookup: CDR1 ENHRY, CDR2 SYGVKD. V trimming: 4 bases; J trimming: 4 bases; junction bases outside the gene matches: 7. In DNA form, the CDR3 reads TGTGCCATCAGTGCGGGGCTAGCGGTTTACGAGCAGTACTTC. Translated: CAISAGLAVYEQYF.

The CDR3 sequence is CASSSVGRSGETQYF. DNA for the CDR3: TGTGCCAGCAGCTCGGTAGGCAGGAGCGGAGAGACCCAGTACTTC. The chain combines TRBV7-9 with TRBJ2-5, with D tentatively TRBD2 (5 bases). CDR1 is SEHNR and CDR2 is FQNEAQ in the germline V gene (reference sequence). The CDR3 spans 15 residues. V was clipped by 4 bases and J by 4 bases, with 16 bases between them.

DNA for the CDR3: TGCGCCAGCAGCCCCGAGGACAGTCCTAGAGAGACCCAGTACTTC. It translates to CASSPEDSPRETQYF. This chain uses TRBV4-1 with TRBJ2-5; tentatively, D is TRBD1 (6 bases). Per germline, CDR1 MGHRA and CDR2 YSYEKL. The CDR3 totals 15 residues. Trimming took 4 bases from V and 4 from J, leaving 16 bases between them.

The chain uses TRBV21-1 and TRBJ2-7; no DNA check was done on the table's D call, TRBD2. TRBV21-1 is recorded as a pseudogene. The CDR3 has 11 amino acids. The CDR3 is CASSARYEQYF. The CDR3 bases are TGTGCCAGCAGCGCTCGGTACGAGCAGTACTTC.

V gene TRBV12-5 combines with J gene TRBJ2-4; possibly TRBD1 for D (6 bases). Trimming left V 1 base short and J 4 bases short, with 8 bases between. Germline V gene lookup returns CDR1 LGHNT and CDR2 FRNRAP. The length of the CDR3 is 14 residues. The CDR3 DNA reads TGTGCTAGTGGTTTGGGGACAGATAAAAACATTCAGTACTTC. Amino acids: CASGLGTDKNIQYF. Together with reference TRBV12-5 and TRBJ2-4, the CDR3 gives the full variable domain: DARVTQTPRHKVTEMGQEVTMRCQPILGHNTVFWYRQTMMQGLELLAYFRNRAPLDDSGMPKDRFSAEMPDATLATLKIQPSEPRDSAVYFCASGLGTDKNIQYFGAGTRLSVL.

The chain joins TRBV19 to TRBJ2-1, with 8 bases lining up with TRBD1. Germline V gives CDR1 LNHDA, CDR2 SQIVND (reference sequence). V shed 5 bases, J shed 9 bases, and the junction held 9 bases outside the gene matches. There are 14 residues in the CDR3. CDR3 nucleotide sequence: TGTGCCAGTAGTCTCTGGACAGGGACGGCTGAGCAGTTCTTC. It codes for CASSLWTGTAEQFF.

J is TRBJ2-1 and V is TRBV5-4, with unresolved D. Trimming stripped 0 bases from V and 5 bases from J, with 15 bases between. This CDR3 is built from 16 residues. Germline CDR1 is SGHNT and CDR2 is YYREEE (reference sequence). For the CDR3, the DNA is TGTGCCAGCAGCTTGGGGCAATGGTCGTTTAACAATGAGCAGTTCTTC. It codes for CASSLGQWSFNNEQFF.

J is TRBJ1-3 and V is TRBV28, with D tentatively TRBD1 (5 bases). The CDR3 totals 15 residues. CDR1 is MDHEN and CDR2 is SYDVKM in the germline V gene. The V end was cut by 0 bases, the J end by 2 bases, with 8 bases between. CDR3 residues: CASSLWGGAGNTIYF. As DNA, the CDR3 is TGTGCCAGCAGTTTATGGGGGGGGGCTGGAAACACCATATATTTT. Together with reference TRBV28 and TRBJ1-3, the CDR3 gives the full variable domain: DVKVTQSSRYLVKRTGEKVFLECVQDMDHENMFWYRQDPGLGLRLIYFSYDVKMKEKGDIPEGYSVSREKKERFSLILESASTNQTSMYLCASSLWGGAGNTIYFGEGSWLTVV.

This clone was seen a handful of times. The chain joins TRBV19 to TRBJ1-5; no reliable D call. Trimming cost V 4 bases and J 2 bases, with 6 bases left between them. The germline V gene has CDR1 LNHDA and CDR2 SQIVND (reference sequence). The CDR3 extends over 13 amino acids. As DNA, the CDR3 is TGTGCCAGTAGTAATCAGGGCAATCAGCCCCAGCATTTT. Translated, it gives CASSNQGNQPQHF.

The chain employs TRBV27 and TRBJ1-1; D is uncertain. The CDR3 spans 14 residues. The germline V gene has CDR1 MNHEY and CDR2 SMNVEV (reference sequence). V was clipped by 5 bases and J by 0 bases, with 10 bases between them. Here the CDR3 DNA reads TGTGCCAGCAGTGAGGCCTCCCTGAACACTGAAGCTTTCTTT. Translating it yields CASSEASLNTEAFF.

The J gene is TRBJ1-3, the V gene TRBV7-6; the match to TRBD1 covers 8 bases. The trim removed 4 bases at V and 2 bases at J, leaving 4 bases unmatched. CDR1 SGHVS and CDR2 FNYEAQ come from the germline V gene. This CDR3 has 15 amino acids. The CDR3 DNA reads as TGTGCCAGCAGCTCACGGACAGGGACTGGAAACACCATATATTTT. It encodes CASSSRTGTGNTIYF.

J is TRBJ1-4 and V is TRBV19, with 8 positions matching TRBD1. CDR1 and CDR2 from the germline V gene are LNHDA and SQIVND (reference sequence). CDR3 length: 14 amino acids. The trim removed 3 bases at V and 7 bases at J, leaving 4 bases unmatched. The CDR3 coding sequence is TGTGCCAGTAGTATTAACAGGGGGAGTGAAAAACTGTTTTTT. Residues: CASSINRGSEKLFF. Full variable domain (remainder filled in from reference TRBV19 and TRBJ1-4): DGGITQSPKYLFRKEGQNVTLSCEQNLNHDAMYWYRQDPGQGLRLIYYSQIVNDFQKGDIAEGYSVSREKKESFPLTVTSAQKNPTAFYLCASSINRGSEKLFFGSGTQLSVL.

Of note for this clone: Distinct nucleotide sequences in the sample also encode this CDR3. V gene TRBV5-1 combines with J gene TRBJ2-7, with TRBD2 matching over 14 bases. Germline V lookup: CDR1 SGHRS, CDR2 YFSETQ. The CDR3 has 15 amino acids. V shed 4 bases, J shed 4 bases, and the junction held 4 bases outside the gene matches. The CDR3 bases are TGCGCCAGCAGCCCCGGGACTAGCGGGGGTTACGAGCAGTACTTC. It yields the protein CASSPGTSGGYEQYF.

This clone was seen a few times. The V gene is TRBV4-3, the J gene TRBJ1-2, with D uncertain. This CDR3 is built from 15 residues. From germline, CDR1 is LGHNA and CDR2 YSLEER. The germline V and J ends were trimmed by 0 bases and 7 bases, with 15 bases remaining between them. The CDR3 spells CASSQETLLAGGYTF. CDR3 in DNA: TGCGCCAGCAGCCAAGAAACCCTCCTTGCGGGTGGCTACACCTTC.

CDR3 sequence (DNA): TGTGCCTCCGGGAGGCGGGAGTGGGAGACCCAGTACTTC. Protein: CASGRREWETQYF. The gene calls are TRBV19 and TRBJ2-5; 7 positions match TRBD2. Germline V lookup: CDR1 LNHDA, CDR2 SQIVND (reference sequence). V lost 11 bases to trimming and J lost 5 bases; unmatched junction nucleotides: 11. The CDR3 covers 13 residues. The full variable domain, with the rest looked up from reference TRBV19 and TRBJ2-5, is DGGITQSPKYLFRKEGQNVTLSCEQNLNHDAMYWYRQDPGQGLRLIYYSQIVNDFQKGDIAEGYSVSREKKESFPLTVTSAQKNPTAFYLCASGRREWETQYFGPGTRLLVL.

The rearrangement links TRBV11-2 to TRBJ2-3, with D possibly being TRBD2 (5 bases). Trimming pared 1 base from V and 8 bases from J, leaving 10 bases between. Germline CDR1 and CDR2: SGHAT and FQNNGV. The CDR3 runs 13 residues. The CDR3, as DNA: TGTGCCAGCAGCTTAGGGTTAGAGGGTACGCAGTATTTT. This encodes CASSLGLEGTQYF. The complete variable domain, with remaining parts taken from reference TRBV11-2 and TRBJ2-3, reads EAGVAQSPRYKIIEKRQSVAFWCNPISGHATLYWYQQILGQGPKLLIQFQNNGVVDDSQLPKDRFSAERLKGVDSTLKIQPAKLEDSAVYLCASSLGLEGTQYFGPGTRLTVL.

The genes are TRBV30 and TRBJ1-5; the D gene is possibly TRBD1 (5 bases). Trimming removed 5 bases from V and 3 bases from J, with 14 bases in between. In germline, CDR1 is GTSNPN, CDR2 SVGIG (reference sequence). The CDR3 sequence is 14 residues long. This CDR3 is CAWGDSGFNQPQHF. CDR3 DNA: TGTGCCTGGGGTGATTCAGGGTTCAATCAGCCCCAGCATTTT. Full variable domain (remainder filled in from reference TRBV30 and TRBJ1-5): SQTIHQWPATLVQPVGSPLSLECTVEGTSNPNLYWYRQAAGRGLQLLFYSVGIGQISSEVPQNLSASRPQDRQFILSSKKLLLSDSGFYLCAWGDSGFNQPQHFGDGTRLSIL.